This T cell receptor beta chain came from a study of CXCR3-negative and CXCR3-positive naive CD8 T cells. TRB cDNA was prepared as libraries by UMI-labeled 5' RACE. With the 5' RACE reads reprocessed, TCRdb shows one record per CDR3 protein and no DNA. The sample includes some 66,000 distinct CDR3 sequences. The CDR3 runs 12 residues. CDR1 is MDHEN, CDR2 SYDVKM, per germline. This sequence was found in a human donor in good health. Some clones in this sample may be carry-over from other donors' samples. The V call is TRBV28, the J call TRBJ2-1; TCRdb outputs TRBD1, but without DNA this stays unchecked. Sequenced material: naive CXCR3- CD8+ T cells from blood. Subset noted: CD45RO-CCR7+CD27+CD95- naive CD8+ T cells lacking CXCR3 (TNR3-). The CDR3 is CASSLPGGEQFF.